These 22 T cell receptor beta chains were all obtained from the same sample, sequenced in a study of a mutant IDH1 vaccine in newly diagnosed glioma. Sample time point: week 11, during vaccination. Every vaccination contained 300 ug of the mutant IDH1 20-mer peptide and was paired with topical imiquimod. Antigens of these TCRs are unknown. Profiling relied on immunoSEQ multiplex PCR, and the TCRdb table lists in-frame clones only, not all of them. The sample consists of 35,000 to 45,000 clones, 80% of them appearing once. The material was peripheral blood mononuclear cells (PBMCs), obtained from a glioma patient whose treatment included an IDH1 peptide vaccine. These receptors were obtained from a woman in her 30s with glioma. Some clones in this sample may be carry-over from other donors' samples.

V and J are TRBV6-1 and TRBJ2-1; tentative D call: TRBD2 (5 bases). V shed 1 base and J shed 0 bases, with 16 bases lying between them. Germline V gives CDR1 MNHNS, CDR2 SASEGT. This CDR3 is 18 amino acids long. The CDR3 loop is CASSEGGMGPRSYNEQFF. CDR3 DNA sequence: TGTGCCAGCAGTGAAGGAGGGATGGGCCCCCGCTCCTACAATGAGCAGTTCTTC.

The chain carries TRBV5-6 and TRBJ1-4, with 8 bases aligning to TRBD1. In germline, CDR1 is SGHDT, CDR2 YYEEEE. V lost 0 bases and J lost 7; bases outside the gene matches: 2. The CDR3 runs to 14 residues. The CDR3 protein is CASSLGQGFEKLFF. The CDR3, as DNA: TGTGCCAGCAGCTTGGGACAGGGGTTTGAAAAACTGTTTTTT.

The chain employs TRBV19 and TRBJ2-3; 8 bases fit TRBD2. J was trimmed by 7 bases and V by 3 bases; bases with no gene match: 3. The CDR3 is made up of 13 amino acids. Germline V CDR1 and CDR2: LNHDA, SQIVND (reference sequence). In nucleotides, the CDR3 is TGTGCCAGTAGTATCGGCGGGGGGAATACGCAGTATTTT. Protein: CASSIGGGNTQYF.

The V call is TRBV6-1, the J call TRBJ2-2; 8 bases are shared with TRBD2. V shed 1 base and J 5 bases; nucleotides not matched to a gene: 9. Germline CDR1 reads MNHNS; CDR2 reads SASEGT. The length of the CDR3 is 17 residues. CDR3 in amino acids: CASSEEWVSGNTGELFF. The CDR3 DNA reads as TGTGCCAGCAGTGAAGAGTGGGTTAGCGGGAATACCGGGGAGCTGTTTTTT.

This clone came up a few times. V usage is TRBV30 and J usage is TRBJ1-1; D call uncertain. The V gene lost 1 base and the J gene lost 6 bases, with 12 bases spanning the gap. In germline, CDR1 is GTSNPN, CDR2 SVGIG (reference sequence). The CDR3 contains 13 residues. Here the CDR3 reads CAWSGSARSEAFF. The CDR3 DNA reads TGTGCCTGGAGTGGAAGTGCGAGATCTGAAGCTTTCTTT.

The V gene is TRBV10-3, the J gene TRBJ2-3, with D perhaps assigned TRBD1 or TRBD2 (7 bases each). The V end lost 0 bases, the J end lost 0 bases, and 22 bases lay between the germline ends. Germline lookup yields CDR1 ENHRY and CDR2 SYGVKD. The CDR3 loop spans 20 amino acids. The CDR3 sequence: CAISESRDSGTPGSTDTQYF. Written as DNA, the CDR3 is TGTGCCATCAGTGAGTCACGGGACAGCGGGACGCCGGGGAGCACAGATACGCAGTATTTT.

The rearrangement joins TRBV25-1 to TRBJ1-3; unclear D gene. The CDR3 runs 15 residues. Germline CDR1 is MGHDK and CDR2 is SYGVNS. The V end was cut by 9 bases, the J end by 0 bases, with 15 bases between. CDR3 protein: CASTGLQYSGNTIYF. CDR3 coding DNA: TGTGCCAGTACCGGGCTCCAATACTCTGGAAACACCATATATTTT.

This clone was observed a few times. The chain has TRBV19 and TRBJ1-5; D is perhaps TRBD1 (5 bases). The V end was cut by 1 base, the J end by 7 bases, with 11 bases between. Germline CDR1 reads LNHDA; CDR2 reads SQIVND (reference sequence). The CDR3 runs to 14 residues. CDR3: CASSIVRGGQPQHF. The CDR3 region has the DNA TGTGCCAGTAGTATAGTGCGGGGGGGGCAGCCCCAGCATTTT.

The chain employs TRBV27 and TRBJ2-2; no definite D call. V lost 6 bases, J lost 4 bases, and 12 bases lay in between. CDR1 MNHEY and CDR2 SMNVEV come from the germline V gene (reference sequence). The CDR3 length is 14 residues. Here the CDR3 reads CASRASGATGELFF. DNA of the CDR3: TGTGCCAGCAGGGCTAGTGGTGCCACCGGGGAGCTGTTTTTT.

This rearrangement joins TRBV5-4 to TRBJ2-1; 7 bases match TRBD2. J lost 10 bases, V lost 5 bases, and 12 bases had no gene match. Germline V CDR1 and CDR2: SGHNT, YYREEE (reference sequence). This CDR3 has 14 amino acids. CDR3 coding DNA: TGTGCCAGCAGTTCGGCGGGAGAAGGACGGGAGCAGTTCTTC. It is translated as CASSSAGEGREQFF. The complete variable domain, with remaining parts taken from reference TRBV5-4 and TRBJ2-1, reads ETGVTQSPTHLIKTRGQQVTLRCSSQSGHNTVSWYQQALGQGPQFIFQYYREEENGRGNFPPRFSGLQFPNYSSELNVNALELDDSALYLCASSSAGEGREQFFGPGTRLTVL.

The J gene is TRBJ2-1, the V gene TRBV7-9, with 11 nucleotides matching TRBD2. Trimming at V came to 4 bases and at J to 5 bases, leaving 10 bases not matched to a gene. Germline CDR1 and CDR2: SEHNR and FQNEAQ (reference sequence). The CDR3 has 17 amino acids. In DNA form, the CDR3 reads TGTGCCAGCAGCTCCCTTCTTTTAGCGGGAGGGCACAATGAGCAGTTCTTC. The encoded protein is CASSSLLLAGGHNEQFF.

This sequence joins TRBV6-5 and TRBJ1-4; TRBD1 matches at 10 bases. Trimming at V came to 4 bases and at J to 2 bases, leaving 4 bases not matched to a gene. CDR1 MNHEY and CDR2 SVGAGI come from the germline V gene. The CDR3 length is 16 residues. CDR3 nucleotide sequence: TGTGCCAGCAGTTGGGGGGACAGGGGTACTAATGAAAAACTGTTTTTT. Residues: CASSWGDRGTNEKLFF.

V and J are TRBV21-1 and TRBJ2-4; TRBD2 was called by the table and not checked on the DNA. TRBV21-1 is a pseudogene locus. The CDR3 is 15 amino acids. CDR3 sequence (DNA): TGTGCCAGCAGCAATGTCGGTGAAGCCAAAAACATTCAGTACTTC. This codes for CASSNVGEAKNIQYF.

In regard to this clone: Germline and junction disagree at one end, which may indicate a read error. The J gene is TRBJ2-1, the V gene TRBV7-7, with 8 positions matching TRBD1. Germline CDR1 and CDR2: SSHAT and FNYEAQ (reference sequence). This CDR3 contains 14 residues. CDR3 bases: TGTGCTAGCAGCTTAGGACAGGGAACGGCTGAGCAGTTCTTC. It specifies CASSLGQGTAEQFF.

This chain connects TRBV7-6 to TRBJ2-3, with 9 bases fitting TRBD2. The CDR3 covers 14 residues. The germline V gene has CDR1 SGHVS and CDR2 FNYEAQ. J was trimmed by 3 bases and V by 5 bases; bases with no gene match: 3. The CDR3 loop reads CASSGGRATDTQYF. CDR3 coding DNA: TGTGCCAGCAGCGGCGGGAGGGCAACAGATACGCAGTATTTT.

The chain combines TRBV14 with TRBJ2-7, with unresolved D. V was cut by 4 bases and J by 6 bases, with 10 bases left in between. The germline CDR1 and CDR2 sequences are SGHDN and FVKESK. There are 12 residues in the CDR3. For the CDR3, the DNA is TGTGCCAGCAGCCTCCATCCCTCCGAGCAGTACTTC. This translates into CASSLHPSEQYF.

The rearrangement links TRBV7-9 to TRBJ2-3, with TRBD1 matching 10 bases. Germline CDR1 SEHNR, CDR2 FQNEAQ (reference sequence). The CDR3 is made up of 14 amino acids. V was clipped by 4 bases and J by 3 bases; unmatched bases: 1. CDR3 coding DNA: TGTGCCAGCAGCTCGGGACAGGGGACAGATACGCAGTATTTT. Its translation: CASSSGQGTDTQYF.

This sequence joins TRBV30 and TRBJ1-6, with D hard to call. Germline assignment: CDR1 GTSNPN and CDR2 SVGIG (reference sequence). The CDR3 is 16 amino acids. Trimming removed 3 bases at V and 2 bases at J, with 14 bases between. CDR3 coding DNA: TGTGCCTGGAGCCCCTCCCGGGTTGCCTATAATTCACCCCTCCACTTT. Its protein product is CAWSPSRVAYNSPLHF.

The rearrangement links TRBV7-9 to TRBJ1-1, with 7 bases aligning to TRBD1. The CDR3 is made up of 12 amino acids. Germline assignment: CDR1 SEHNR and CDR2 FQNEAQ (reference sequence). V dropped 4 bases and J dropped 11; count of bases not matched to a gene: 7. CDR3 residues: CASSSGQEWAFF. The DNA for the CDR3 is TGTGCCAGCAGCTCCGGACAGGAATGGGCTTTCTTT.

This clone has a handful of counts. The chain combines TRBV7-9 with TRBJ1-1; 7 nucleotides line up with TRBD1. The ends lost 5 bases at V and 7 bases at J; junction bases unmatched: 22. The CDR3 totals 18 residues. Looked up from germline, CDR1 is SEHNR and CDR2 is FQNEAQ (reference sequence). In nucleotides, the CDR3 is TGTGCCAGCAGCCCGCATATCCGGGACAGAGTAGGTCGCGGTGAAGCTTTCTTT. This codes for CASSPHIRDRVGRGEAFF.

CDR3 loop: CASSIGTDLNQPQHF. The CDR3 nucleotides read TGTGCCAGTAGTATAGGGACAGATCTCAATCAGCCCCAGCATTTT. J is TRBJ1-5 and V is TRBV19; D may be TRBD1 (6 bases). Germline CDR1 LNHDA, CDR2 SQIVND (reference sequence). V dropped 1 base and J dropped 3 bases, with 10 bases sitting between them. The CDR3 is 15 amino acids.

The gene calls are TRBV5-6 and TRBJ1-4; D gene unclear. V was pared by 4 bases and J by 3 bases, with 16 bases between. Germline V gene lookup returns CDR1 SGHDT and CDR2 YYEEEE. CDR3 length: 16 amino acids. CDR3 bases: TGTGCCAGCAGCGTGACCGCGGAGGGCTCTAATGAAAAACTGTTTTTT. Amino acids: CASSVTAEGSNEKLFF.